The 15 T cell receptor beta chains reported below all come from one sample, sequenced in a study of blood T cell repertoires in COVID-19. Generated by immunoSEQ multiplex PCR, the TCRdb table keeps only in-frame clones and is missing some. The sample holds about 250,000 clones, about four fifths seen once. Sequencing was carried out using peripheral blood. The source of these receptors is a woman aged 70-85 years with acute or convalescent COVID-19.

This clone has a single count. V is TRBV18 and J is TRBJ2-2; maybe TRBD1 (6 bases). Per the germline V gene, CDR1 is KGHSH and CDR2 is LQKENI. This CDR3 contains 19 residues. V lost 6 bases and J lost 4, with 27 bases in between. As DNA, the CDR3 is TGTGCCAGCTCCCTACAGACGGGACAAGGGATCTCAGGCACCGGGGAGCTGTTTTTT. Amino acids: CASSLQTGQGISGTGELFF.

This rearrangement joins TRBV7-2 to TRBJ1-1; no definite D call. The germline V and J ends were trimmed by 5 bases and 4 bases, with 14 bases remaining between them. The length of the CDR3 is 14 residues. The germline V gene encodes CDR1 SGHTA and CDR2 FQGNSA. CDR3 coding DNA: TGTGCCAGCAGCCTCGACTCCAGAAGCACTGAAGCTTTCTTT. Amino acid sequence: CASSLDSRSTEAFF.

V usage is TRBV4-2 and J usage is TRBJ1-5; D remains unclear. Between the trimmed V and J ends, which lost 0 bases and 6 bases, there was a span of 15 bases. Per the germline V gene, CDR1 is LGHNA and CDR2 is YNFKEQ. The CDR3 covers 16 residues. The DNA for the CDR3 is TGTGCCAGCAGCCAAGATCGGACTCCGGTCGGTCAGCCCCAGCATTTT. Protein: CASSQDRTPVGQPQHF.

This chain connects TRBV5-1 to TRBJ1-3; D is unclear. V lost 0 bases and J lost 0, with 7 bases in between. The CDR3 spans 15 residues. Germline CDR1 is SGHRS and CDR2 is YFSETQ. CDR3 bases: TGCGCCAGCAGCTTGGGCAGCGACTCTGGAAACACCATATATTTT. Translating gives CASSLGSDSGNTIYF.

The chain employs TRBV24-1 and TRBJ1-5, with 8 bases identical to TRBD1. CDR1 is KGHDR, CDR2 SFDVKD, per germline. The CDR3 sequence is 16 residues long. J lost 3 bases, V lost 0 bases, and 3 bases had no gene match. The DNA of the CDR3 is TGTGCCACCAGTGATTTGTACAGGGGGGACAATCAGCCCCAGCATTTT. This sequence encodes CATSDLYRGDNQPQHF.

The rearrangement uses TRBV11-2 and TRBJ2-4; D is perhaps TRBD2 (5 bases). Trimming stripped 4 bases from V and 8 bases from J, with 12 bases between. The germline V gene has CDR1 SGHAT and CDR2 FQNNGV. The CDR3 contains 13 residues. The CDR3 DNA reads as TGTGCCAGCAGCTCCTCTACCGGGGACATTCAGTACTTC. Its protein is CASSSSTGDIQYF.

This chain connects TRBV6-5 to TRBJ1-1; no clear D gene. V was trimmed by 2 bases and J by 10 bases, leaving 14 bases between them. Germline V gene lookup returns CDR1 MNHEY and CDR2 SVGAGI. There are 13 residues in the CDR3. The CDR3 region is CASSYHIEGGAFF. In nucleotides, the CDR3 is TGTGCCAGCAGTTACCATATCGAAGGAGGAGCTTTCTTT.

This clone was observed a few times. The J gene is TRBJ1-4, the V gene TRBV19; D may be TRBD1 (6 bases). There are 13 residues in the CDR3. Deletions cut 7 bases from V and 6 bases from J, with 12 bases between. Germline CDR1 LNHDA, CDR2 SQIVND (reference sequence). DNA of the CDR3: TGTGCCAGTACCCTGGACAGTTATGAAAAACTGTTTTTT. This translates into CASTLDSYEKLFF.

The J gene is TRBJ2-1, the V gene TRBV5-5; 7 nucleotides align to TRBD1. The germline V gene encodes CDR1 SGHKS and CDR2 YYEKEE (reference sequence). The CDR3 consists of 16 residues. J lost 3 bases, V lost 7 bases, and 13 bases had no gene match. The DNA of the CDR3 is TGTGCCAGCGGTCCCCGGGGACAGATAAACTACAATGAGCAGTTCTTC. Encoded protein: CASGPRGQINYNEQFF.

This clone has at least ten counts. This chain connects TRBV6-5 to TRBJ2-4; 12 bases match TRBD1. CDR3 length equals 15 residues. Germline V gene data show CDR1 as MNHEY and CDR2 as SVGAGI. J was trimmed by 7 bases and V by 0 bases; bases with no gene match: 1. Here the CDR3 reads CASSYSGTGGNIQYF. CDR3 nucleotide sequence: TGTGCCAGCAGTTACTCCGGGACAGGGGGCAACATTCAGTACTTC.

This clone was recorded once. This chain joins TRBV5-6 and TRBJ2-7, with a weak D call TRBD2 (5 bases). Germline V gives CDR1 SGHDT, CDR2 YYEEEE. V shed 4 bases and J shed 3 bases, with 11 bases lying between them. CDR3 length: 13 residues. The CDR3 loop is CASSGGMGYEQYF. The CDR3 nucleotides are TGTGCCAGCAGCGGAGGAATGGGCTACGAGCAGTACTTC.

The rearrangement joins TRBV4-2 to TRBJ1-6, with TRBD1 as a possible D gene (6 bases). The CDR3 has 15 residues. Germline V gene lookup returns CDR1 LGHNA and CDR2 YNFKEQ. Trimming removed 0 bases from V and 3 bases from J, with 6 bases in between. The CDR3 DNA reads as TGTGCCAGCAGCCAAGAACAGGGCTATAATTCACCCCTCCACTTT. Its translation: CASSQEQGYNSPLHF.

This clone was recorded many times. V gene TRBV7-2 combines with J gene TRBJ1-3, with TRBD1 matching 9 bases. Germline CDR1 SGHTA, CDR2 FQGNSA. V shed 5 bases, J shed 3 bases, and the junction held 5 bases outside the gene matches. The CDR3 loop spans 15 amino acids. The chain's CDR3 is CASSAQGALGNTIYF. CDR3 bases: TGTGCCAGCAGCGCACAGGGGGCGCTTGGAAACACCATATATTTT.

The rearrangement joins TRBV7-8 to TRBJ2-5, with no clear D. The germline gives CDR1 SGHVS, CDR2 FQNEAQ. This CDR3 contains 15 residues. Deletions cut 1 base from V and 2 bases from J, with 11 bases between. CDR3 in amino acids: CASSLEVGSQETQYF. The CDR3 DNA follows: TGTGCCAGCAGCTTAGAGGTCGGGTCGCAAGAGACCCAGTACTTC.

This chain links TRBV3-1 (or the pseudogene TRBV3-2) with TRBJ2-1; TRBD2 aligns across 8 bases. Germline-derived CDR1 and CDR2 are LGHDT and YNNKEL (reference sequence). The CDR3 spans 16 residues. The V gene end was trimmed by 4 bases and the J gene end by 2 bases; junction bases not matched to a gene: 7. The CDR3 sequence is CASSLSGRGAYNEQFF. CDR3 nucleotide sequence: TGTGCCAGCAGCCTTTCTGGGCGGGGGGCCTACAATGAGCAGTTCTTC.